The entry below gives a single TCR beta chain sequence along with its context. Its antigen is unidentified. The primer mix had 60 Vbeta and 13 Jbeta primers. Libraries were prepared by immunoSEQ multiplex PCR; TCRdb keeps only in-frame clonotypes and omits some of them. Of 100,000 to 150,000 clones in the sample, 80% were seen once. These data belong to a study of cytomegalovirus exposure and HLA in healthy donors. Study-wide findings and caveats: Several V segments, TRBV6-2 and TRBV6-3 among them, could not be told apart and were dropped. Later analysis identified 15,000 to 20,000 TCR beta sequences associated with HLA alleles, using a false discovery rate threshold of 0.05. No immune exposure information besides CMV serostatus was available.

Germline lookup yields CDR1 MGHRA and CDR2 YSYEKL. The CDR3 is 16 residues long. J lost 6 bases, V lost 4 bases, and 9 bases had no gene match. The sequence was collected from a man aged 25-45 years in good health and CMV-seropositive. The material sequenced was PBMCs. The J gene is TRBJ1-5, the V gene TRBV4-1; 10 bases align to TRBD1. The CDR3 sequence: CASSLRTGGDGQPQHF. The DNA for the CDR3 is TGCGCCAGCAGCCTTCGGACAGGGGGAGACGGTCAGCCCCAGCATTTT.